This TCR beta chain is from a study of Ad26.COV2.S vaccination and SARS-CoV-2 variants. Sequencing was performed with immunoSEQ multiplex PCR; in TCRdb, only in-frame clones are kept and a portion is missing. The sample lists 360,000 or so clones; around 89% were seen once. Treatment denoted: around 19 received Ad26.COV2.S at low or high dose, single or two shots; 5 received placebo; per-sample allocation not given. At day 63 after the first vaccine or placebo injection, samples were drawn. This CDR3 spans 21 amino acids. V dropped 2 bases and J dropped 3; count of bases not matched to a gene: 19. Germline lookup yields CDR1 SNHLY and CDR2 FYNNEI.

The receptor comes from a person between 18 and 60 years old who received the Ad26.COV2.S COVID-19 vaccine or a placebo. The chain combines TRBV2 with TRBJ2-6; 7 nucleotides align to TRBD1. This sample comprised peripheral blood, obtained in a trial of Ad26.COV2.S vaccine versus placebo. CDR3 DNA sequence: TGTGCCAGCAGTGAATTGGTAGGGGGCTGGAGTCCCCGGCATGGGGCCAACGTCCTGACTTTC. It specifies CASSELVGGWSPRHGANVLTF.